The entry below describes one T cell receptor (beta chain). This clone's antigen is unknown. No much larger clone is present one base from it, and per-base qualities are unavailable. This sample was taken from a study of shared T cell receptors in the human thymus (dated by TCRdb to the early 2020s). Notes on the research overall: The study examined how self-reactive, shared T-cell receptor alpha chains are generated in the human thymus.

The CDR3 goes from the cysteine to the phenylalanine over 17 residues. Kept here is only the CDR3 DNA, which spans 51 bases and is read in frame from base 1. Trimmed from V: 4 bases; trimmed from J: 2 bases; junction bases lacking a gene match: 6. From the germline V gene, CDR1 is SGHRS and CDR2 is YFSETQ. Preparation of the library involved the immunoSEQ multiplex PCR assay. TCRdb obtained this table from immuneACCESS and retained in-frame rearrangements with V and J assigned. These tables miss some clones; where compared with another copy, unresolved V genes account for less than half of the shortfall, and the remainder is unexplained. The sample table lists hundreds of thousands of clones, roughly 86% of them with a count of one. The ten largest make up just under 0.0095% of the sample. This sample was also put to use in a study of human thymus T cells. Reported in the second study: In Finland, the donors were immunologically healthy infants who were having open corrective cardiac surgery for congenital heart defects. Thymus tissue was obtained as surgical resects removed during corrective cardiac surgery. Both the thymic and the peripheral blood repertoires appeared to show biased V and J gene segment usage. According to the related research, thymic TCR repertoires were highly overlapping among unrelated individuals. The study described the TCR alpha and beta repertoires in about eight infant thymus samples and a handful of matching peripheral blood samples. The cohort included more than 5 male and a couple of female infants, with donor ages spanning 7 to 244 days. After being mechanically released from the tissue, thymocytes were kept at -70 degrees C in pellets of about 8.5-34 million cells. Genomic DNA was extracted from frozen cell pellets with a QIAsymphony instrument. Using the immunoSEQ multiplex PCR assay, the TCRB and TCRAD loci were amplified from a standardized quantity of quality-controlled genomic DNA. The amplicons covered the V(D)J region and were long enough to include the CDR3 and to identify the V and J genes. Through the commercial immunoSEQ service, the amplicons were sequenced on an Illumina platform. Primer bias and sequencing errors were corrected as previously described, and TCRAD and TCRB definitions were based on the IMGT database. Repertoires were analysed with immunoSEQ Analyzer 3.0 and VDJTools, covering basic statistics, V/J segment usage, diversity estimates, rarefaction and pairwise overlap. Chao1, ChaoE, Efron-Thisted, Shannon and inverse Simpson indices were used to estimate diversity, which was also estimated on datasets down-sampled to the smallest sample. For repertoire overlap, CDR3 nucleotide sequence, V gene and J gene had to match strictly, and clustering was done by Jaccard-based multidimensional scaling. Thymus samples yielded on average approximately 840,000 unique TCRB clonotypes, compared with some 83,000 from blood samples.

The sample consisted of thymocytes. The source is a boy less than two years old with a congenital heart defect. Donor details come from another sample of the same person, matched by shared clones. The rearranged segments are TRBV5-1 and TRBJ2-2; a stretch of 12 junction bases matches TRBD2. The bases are TGCGCCAGCAGCCGAGGACTAGCGGGGAGAAACACCGGGGAGCTGTTTTTT. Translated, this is CASSRGLAGRNTGELFF.